There are a few counts of the clone carrying this T cell receptor (beta chain). The data belong to a study of blood T cell repertoires in COVID-19. Libraries were prepared by immunoSEQ multiplex PCR; TCRdb keeps only in-frame clonotypes and omits some of them. The sample shows 200,000 to 300,000 clones, under 90% of them seen only once. V shed 4 bases, J shed 5 bases, and the junction held 10 bases outside the gene matches. This CDR3 region has 15 residues. Looked up from germline, CDR1 is MNHEY and CDR2 is SVGEGT. This chain links TRBV6-2 or TRBV6-3 with TRBJ2-7; 8 bases fit TRBD2. The specimen sequenced was peripheral blood. This TCR was sampled from a man aged 55-75 years with acute or convalescent COVID-19. The CDR3, as DNA: TGTGCCAGCAGTTTCCTAGCGGGCGGTCGGGACGAGCAGTACTTC. Encoded protein: CASSFLAGGRDEQYF.